The 27 T cell receptor beta chains below come from one sample, sequenced in a study of cytomegalovirus exposure and HLA in healthy donors. Vbeta (60) and Jbeta (13) primers were used in the PCR. Here immunoSEQ multiplex PCR was the method, and the copy in TCRdb shows in-frame clones only, minus some. The sample yields around 190,000 clones, about four fifths seen once. The sample was PBMCs. These receptors all come from a man aged 40-49 years in good health and CMV-seropositive.

As concerns this clone: The junction shows a germline mismatch at one end, possibly a read error. The V call is TRBV7-7, the J call TRBJ2-2; 7 bases match TRBD1. Germline V gives CDR1 SSHAT, CDR2 FNYEAQ (reference sequence). There are 16 residues in the CDR3. The CDR3 loop reads CASSFRTGANTGELFF. DNA for the CDR3: TGTGCTAGCAGCTTTCGGACAGGAGCGAACACCGGGGAGCTGTTTTTT.

The chain carries TRBV6-1 and TRBJ1-1; D unclear. Trimming shortened V by 2 bases and J by 1 base, and 8 bases separated the two germline ends. The CDR3 sequence is 14 residues long. Germline V gene data show CDR1 as MNHNS and CDR2 as SASEGT. CDR3 protein: CASSEFRGNTEAFF. CDR3 nucleotides: TGTGCCAGCAGTGAATTTCGAGGGAACACTGAAGCTTTCTTT.

The V and J genes are TRBV5-4 and TRBJ1-2; maybe TRBD1 (6 bases). The CDR3 spans 12 residues. The germline V gene encodes CDR1 SGHNT and CDR2 YYREEE (reference sequence). V lost 0 bases, J lost 7 bases, and 7 bases lay in between. CDR3 loop: CASSLEGVGYTF. For the CDR3, the DNA is TGTGCCAGCAGCTTGGAGGGGGTTGGCTACACCTTC. The full variable domain, in which reference TRBV5-4 and TRBJ1-2 provide the parts outside the CDR3, is ETGVTQSPTHLIKTRGQQVTLRCSSQSGHNTVSWYQQALGQGPQFIFQYYREEENGRGNFPPRFSGLQFPNYSSELNVNALELDDSALYLCASSLEGVGYTFGSGTRLTVV.

The J gene is TRBJ2-7, the V gene TRBV2; weak D call: TRBD2 (6 bases). CDR3 length: 14 amino acids. With 2 bases removed from V and 1 base from J, the gap between germline ends came to 9 bases. Germline V gene data show CDR1 as SNHLY and CDR2 as FYNNEI. CDR3 nucleotide sequence: TGTGCCAGCAGTGAACGGGAGCTATCCTACGAGCAGTACTTC. It encodes CASSERELSYEQYF.

This clone was recorded only once. The chain has TRBV6-5 and TRBJ1-6; a weak D match, TRBD1 (5 bases). V lost 7 bases to trimming and J lost 6 bases, with 16 bases between them. Germline CDR1 is MNHEY and CDR2 is SVGAGI. The CDR3 sequence is 15 residues long. CDR3 bases: TGTGCCAGCAAGGTGGGCAGGGCGAGTAATTCACCCCTCCACTTT. It is translated as CASKVGRASNSPLHF.

This rearrangement joins TRBV28 to TRBJ2-3; the D gene is possibly TRBD1 (7 bases). Germline assignment: CDR1 MDHEN and CDR2 SYDVKM. The germline V and J ends were trimmed by 3 bases and 7 bases, with 17 bases remaining between them. The CDR3 runs to 15 residues. CDR3 residues: CASSLGGQRPHTQYF. The DNA of the CDR3 is TGTGCCAGCAGTTTGGGGGGACAGAGACCTCATACGCAGTATTTT.

This rearrangement joins TRBV28 to TRBJ2-3; tentatively, D is TRBD1 (5 bases). The germline V gene encodes CDR1 MDHEN and CDR2 SYDVKM. This CDR3 has 13 amino acids. Between the trimmed V and J ends, which lost 6 bases and 8 bases, there was a span of 15 bases. CDR3 bases: TGTGCCAGCAGCCCCGTCTGGCAGGGTACGCAGTATTTT. It yields the protein CASSPVWQGTQYF.

The chain recombines TRBV10-1 with TRBJ2-2, with 8 bases aligning to TRBD1. Trimming removed 4 bases from V and 4 bases from J; junction bases left unmatched: 5. This CDR3 comprises 15 residues. Looked up from germline, CDR1 is WNHNN and CDR2 is SYGVQD (reference sequence). The CDR3 region has the DNA TGCGCCAGCAGTGGACAGGGGCGAGGCACCGGGGAGCTGTTTTTT. Residues: CASSGQGRGTGELFF.

A single count supports this clone. The chain carries TRBV9 and TRBJ2-5; TRBD1 is a possible D gene (6 bases). The DNA matches TRBJ2-7 better at its end, which makes the J call doubtful. CDR1 and CDR2 from the germline V gene are SGDLS and YYNGEE. The CDR3 length is 14 residues. CDR3: CASSVGQGPYEQYF. As DNA, the CDR3 is TGTGCCAGCAGCGTAGGGCAGGGGCCCTACGAGCAGTACTTC.

This chain connects TRBV7-2 to TRBJ1-2; TRBD1 might be the D (5 bases). Germline values: CDR1 SGHTA, CDR2 FQGNSA. Deletions cut 1 base from V and 4 bases from J, with 13 bases between. This CDR3 contains 15 residues. The CDR3 bases are TGTGCCAGCAGCTTAGGACAGAATAACGGCTATGGCTACACCTTC. It specifies CASSLGQNNGYGYTF.

The V call is TRBV29-1, the J call TRBJ1-2; weak D call: TRBD1 (6 bases). CDR1 and CDR2 (germline): SQVTM, ANQGSEA. V lost 6 bases and J lost 7, with 21 bases in between. This CDR3 is 14 amino acids long. CDR3 DNA: TGCAGCGTCGCCGGGGACACCAATAGTGGTGGCTACACCTTC. Translating gives CSVAGDTNSGGYTF.

The sample holds one count of this clone. J is TRBJ1-5 and V is TRBV21-1; the table calls TRBD1, which could not be checked here. TRBV21-1 has pseudogene status. The length of the CDR3 is 16 residues. In nucleotides, the CDR3 is TGTGCCAGCCCCACAGGGTTAAACGATAGCAATCAGCCCCAGCATTTT. Translated, it gives CASPTGLNDSNQPQHF.

In this sample, this clone turned up a few times. The chain couples TRBV4-3 to TRBJ2-7; 11 bases are a match to TRBD2. The ends lost 2 bases at V and 3 bases at J; junction bases unmatched: 12. The CDR3 contains 18 residues. Looked up from germline, CDR1 is LGHNA and CDR2 is YSLEER. This CDR3 is CASSQSWVAGGLFYEQYF. CDR3 nucleotides: TGCGCCAGCAGCCAATCCTGGGTAGCGGGAGGGCTCTTCTACGAGCAGTACTTC.

The V and J genes are TRBV6-5 and TRBJ1-6; D gene uncertain. Germline lookup yields CDR1 MNHEY and CDR2 SVGAGI. Deletions cut 0 bases from V and 8 bases from J, with 11 bases between. The CDR3 runs to 15 residues. CDR3 in DNA: TGTGCCAGCAGTTACTCTTGGCAGGTGGATTCACCCCTCCACTTT. Its translation is CASSYSWQVDSPLHF.

The chain is built from TRBV5-1 and TRBJ2-5; TRBD1 matches 7 bases. This CDR3 is 15 amino acids long. Per the germline V gene, CDR1 is SGHRS and CDR2 is YFSETQ. J gave up 2 bases and V 1 base, and 5 bases lay outside the gene matches. CDR3 DNA sequence: TGCGCCAGCAGCTTGCGTCCAGGGGGACAAGAGACCCAGTACTTC. Its protein product is CASSLRPGGQETQYF.

V gene TRBV6-6 combines with J gene TRBJ2-5; 7 bases are a match to TRBD2. The CDR3 is 13 amino acids. Germline values: CDR1 MNHNY, CDR2 SVGAGI (reference sequence). Trimming removed 6 bases from V and 1 base from J; junction bases left unmatched: 2. For the CDR3, the DNA is TGTGCCAGCAGAGCGGGACTCCAAGAGACCCAGTACTTC. This sequence encodes CASRAGLQETQYF.

The gene calls are TRBV6-5 and TRBJ1-1; D remains unclear. The V and J ends lost 2 bases and 1 base respectively, with 8 bases between them. The CDR3 spans 14 residues. Germline lookup yields CDR1 MNHEY and CDR2 SVGAGI. The CDR3 loop reads CASSYTLSNTEAFF. CDR3 in DNA: TGTGCCAGCAGTTACACGCTATCGAACACTGAAGCTTTCTTT.

For this clone: Within the sample, other DNA sequences also encode this same CDR3. V and J are TRBV9 and TRBJ2-7; 9 positions match TRBD1. CDR1 is SGDLS and CDR2 is YYNGEE in the germline V gene. The CDR3 loop spans 15 amino acids. V trimming: 0 bases; J trimming: 3 bases; junction bases outside the gene matches: 4. CDR3 sequence (DNA): TGTGCCAGCAGCGTAGCCGGGACAGGGATCTACGAGCAGTACTTC. It encodes CASSVAGTGIYEQYF.

The chain is built from TRBV7-8 and TRBJ2-2; 7 bases agree with TRBD2. Germline V gene lookup returns CDR1 SGHVS and CDR2 FQNEAQ. CDR3 size: 15 residues. Trimming cost V 8 bases and J 3 bases; bases outside gene matches: 9. CDR3 loop: CASGRGGRDTGELFF. The CDR3 DNA sequence: TGTGCCAGCGGCCGTGGCGGGAGAGACACCGGGGAGCTGTTTTTT.

This chain links TRBV5-4 with TRBJ2-7, with 10 bases identical to TRBD2. The germline V gene encodes CDR1 SGHNT and CDR2 YYREEE (reference sequence). Trimming removed 3 bases from V and 7 bases from J; junction bases left unmatched: 13. This CDR3 is built from 16 residues. The DNA for the CDR3 is TGTGCCAGCAGCTCGAAGCGGGAGGGTCGATCAGGGGAGCAGTACTTC. This codes for CASSSKREGRSGEQYF.

This clone appeared a single time. V gene TRBV5-1 combines with J gene TRBJ2-3; 10 bases agree with TRBD2. The CDR3 totals 16 residues. The V segment lost 2 bases and the J segment 0 bases; nucleotides outside the gene matches: 3. Germline loops: CDR1 SGHRS, CDR2 YFSETQ. In nucleotides, the CDR3 is TGCGCCAGCAGCTTCGGACTAGCGGAGAGCACAGATACGCAGTATTTT. Its translation is CASSFGLAESTDTQYF.

The chain is built from TRBV6-1 and TRBJ2-1; TRBD1 might be the D (5 bases). Per the germline V gene, CDR1 is MNHNS and CDR2 is SASEGT. V was trimmed by 2 bases and J by 7 bases, leaving 15 bases between them. The CDR3 loop spans 15 amino acids. This chain's CDR3 is CASSETGLGRNEQFF. CDR3 nucleotides: TGTGCCAGCAGTGAAACAGGTCTAGGTCGGAATGAGCAGTTCTTC.

The chain combines TRBV7-8 with TRBJ2-1; D remains unclear. CDR1 and CDR2 from the germline V gene are SGHVS and FQNEAQ. The CDR3 runs to 13 residues. Trimming removed 2 bases from V and 8 bases from J, with 10 bases in between. CDR3 sequence: CASSLRVSHEQFF. CDR3 sequence (DNA): TGTGCCAGCAGCTTACGGGTTTCCCATGAGCAGTTCTTC.

Here the CDR3 reads CAWSIGRAAETQYF. The CDR3 region has the DNA TGTGCCTGGAGTATCGGCAGGGCTGCAGAGACCCAGTACTTC. The chain employs TRBV30 and TRBJ2-5, with a possible D match to TRBD1 (5 bases). Germline CDR1 and CDR2: GTSNPN and SVGIG (reference sequence). This CDR3 is 14 amino acids long. V was pared by 2 bases and J by 4 bases, with 14 bases between.

V and J are TRBV25-1 and TRBJ2-1, with D maybe TRBD2 (6 bases). The CDR3 has 13 residues. Trimming took off 7 bases at V and 4 bases at J, with 11 bases between the two ends. The germline CDR1 and CDR2 sequences are MGHDK and SYGVNS. Written as DNA, the CDR3 is TGTGCCAGCACCCCACTAGCTTACAATGAGCAGTTCTTC. It yields the protein CASTPLAYNEQFF.

This clone is a singleton in its sample. The sample carries other DNA sequences with the same CDR3. The rearrangement links TRBV7-9 to TRBJ2-7; D possibly corresponds to TRBD2 (5 bases). Per germline, CDR1 SEHNR and CDR2 FQNEAQ (reference sequence). Trimming pared 0 bases from V and 4 bases from J, leaving 10 bases between. The CDR3 spans 14 residues. CDR3 in DNA: TGTGCCAGCAGCTTAGCGGGAGTCGATTACGAGCAGTACTTC. It is translated as CASSLAGVDYEQYF.

The chain couples TRBV9 to TRBJ1-2; D is unclear. CDR1 is SGDLS, CDR2 YYNGEE, per germline. Trimming took 3 bases from V and 8 from J, leaving 14 bases between them. The CDR3 totals 13 residues. The DNA for the CDR3 is TGTGCCAGCAGCGGAGGGTTCGGAGGCGGCTACACCTTC. Translation gives CASSGGFGGGYTF.